These 32 T cell receptor beta chains were sequenced from one sample in a study of T cells in Graves' hyperthyroidism and ophthalmopathy. Amplified TCR beta CDR3 regions came from RNA transcripts. RT-PCR in the first round (using the HTBI primer set) targeted the TCR CDR3. TCRdb passed the multiplex PCR reads through MiXCR, listing each CDR3 protein once. The sample carries roughly 330,000 distinct CDR3 sequences, roughly 15% recorded once. Source material: blood. These receptors all come from a man aged 25 to 40 with Graves' hyperthyroidism.

This clonotype occurred a few times. The V and J genes are TRBV7-9 and TRBJ2-3; 9 nucleotides line up with TRBD2. J gave up 0 bases and V 1 base, and 2 bases lay outside the gene matches. The CDR3 is 16 residues long. The V gene's germline CDR1 is SEHNR and CDR2 FQNEAQ (reference sequence). The CDR3 DNA reads TGTGCCAGCAGCTTAGGGGCGGGAGGGAGCACAGATACGCAGTATTTT. Translating gives CASSLGAGGSTDTQYF.

This rearrangement joins TRBV7-9 to TRBJ2-5, with 11 bases aligning to TRBD1. Germline assignment: CDR1 SEHNR and CDR2 FQNEAQ (reference sequence). This CDR3 has 15 amino acids. V trimming: 5 bases; J trimming: 5 bases; junction bases outside the gene matches: 7. CDR3 protein: CASSPGQGAQETQYF. CDR3 bases: TGTGCCAGCAGCCCAGGACAGGGGGCTCAGGAGACCCAGTACTTC.

This clonotype was recorded many times. The chain has TRBV29-1 and TRBJ1-1; D may be TRBD1 (5 bases). This CDR3 has 14 amino acids. CDR1 is SQVTM and CDR2 is ANQGSEA in the germline V gene. CDR3 in amino acids: CTILRRGRRDEAFF. DNA for the CDR3: TGCACCATCTTGAGACGGGGGAGGCGGGATGAAGCTTTCTTT.

There are a few counts of this clonotype. The chain carries TRBV12-3 or TRBV12-4 and TRBJ2-2; 7 positions match TRBD1. V was clipped by 3 bases and J by 5 bases; unmatched bases: 6. The CDR3 has 15 residues. In DNA form, the CDR3 reads TGTGCCAGCAGTTTTAAAAGGGGGCGAACCGGGGAGCTGTTTTTT. It is translated as CASSFKRGRTGELFF.

The rearrangement links TRBV29-1 to TRBJ2-1, with 12 nucleotides matching TRBD1. J lost 8 bases, V lost 6 bases, and 11 bases had no gene match. The CDR3 length is 15 residues. From germline, CDR1 is SQVTM and CDR2 ANQGSEA. Written as DNA, the CDR3 is TGCAGCGTGTACACTGGGGGACAGGGGGCAGATGAGCAGTTCTTC. This encodes CSVYTGGQGADEQFF.

The chain employs TRBV6-5 and TRBJ2-7; D gene ambiguous. Germline V gene lookup returns CDR1 MNHEY and CDR2 SVGAGI. The CDR3 loop spans 13 amino acids. Trimming stripped 2 bases from V and 6 bases from J, with 11 bases between. CDR3 nucleotides: TGTGCCAGCAGTTACCGGCACTCGGGCGAGCAGTACTTC. Translated, it gives CASSYRHSGEQYF.

V is TRBV5-1 and J is TRBJ2-3, with 12 positions matching TRBD2. Germline V gives CDR1 SGHRS, CDR2 YFSETQ. There are 15 residues in the CDR3. Germline trimming cut 1 base from V and 6 bases from J; bases unmatched to any gene: 3. The CDR3 DNA is TGCGCCAGCAGCTTGACTAGCGGGAGGATGGATACGCAGTATTTT. Encoded protein: CASSLTSGRMDTQYF.

Turning to this clonotype: Compared with germline, one end of the junction differs, possibly owing to a read error. The chain links TRBV12-3 or TRBV12-4 to TRBJ1-3; D gene ambiguous. The CDR3 length is 16 residues. The CDR3 bases are TGTGCCAGCAGTGGGTCAGGAGGCTTCTCTGGAAACACCATGTATTTT. Translated: CASSGSGGFSGNTMYF.

This clonotype was counted at least ten times. The rearrangement uses TRBV30 and TRBJ2-7, with TRBD2 as a possible D gene (5 bases). The CDR3 has 12 residues. The ends were cut back, 1 base at V and 3 bases at J, with 7 bases in the middle. In germline, CDR1 is GTSNPN, CDR2 SVGIG (reference sequence). The CDR3 DNA is TGTGCCTGGAGTGGGGGAGACTACGAGCAGTACTTC. Translating gives CAWSGGDYEQYF.

This clonotype was detected ten times or more. The rearrangement joins TRBV12-3 or TRBV12-4 to TRBJ2-5; 7 bases map to TRBD1. This CDR3 contains 15 residues. After removal of 5 bases from V and 3 bases from J, the junction contained 9 bases not matched to a gene. The CDR3 DNA sequence: TGTGCCAGCAGTCCAGTGGGACAGAAAAAAGAGACCCAGTACTTC. It translates to CASSPVGQKKETQYF.

This clonotype was detected only a few times. The CDR3 is CASSLVPLADTQYF. CDR3 DNA sequence: TGTGCCAGCAGTTTAGTCCCACTAGCAGATACGCAGTATTTT. This chain links TRBV27 with TRBJ2-3; D might be TRBD2 (5 bases). This CDR3 is built from 14 residues. The V and J ends lost 2 bases and 4 bases respectively, with 10 bases between them. CDR1 MNHEY and CDR2 SMNVEV come from the germline V gene (reference sequence).

There are many counts of this clonotype. The V and J genes are TRBV5-1 and TRBJ2-7; D is unclear. The CDR3 contains 11 residues. Trimming pared 4 bases from V and 3 bases from J, leaving 5 bases between. Germline loops: CDR1 SGHRS, CDR2 YFSETQ. This CDR3 is CASSGDYEQYF. CDR3 nucleotide sequence: TGCGCCAGCAGCGGGGACTACGAGCAGTACTTC.

The chain uses TRBV7-8 and TRBJ2-2, with a tentative D call TRBD2 (6 bases). The CDR3 is 17 residues long. Germline V gives CDR1 SGHVS, CDR2 FQNEAQ. Trimming removed 0 bases from V and 0 bases from J, with 11 bases in between. CDR3: CASSLAPTSANTGELFF. CDR3 nucleotides: TGTGCCAGCAGCTTAGCCCCGACTAGTGCGAACACCGGGGAGCTGTTTTTT.

This chain links TRBV6-1 with TRBJ1-6; 9 nucleotides align to TRBD1. The CDR3 sequence is 19 residues long. V dropped 0 bases and J dropped 7; count of bases not matched to a gene: 13. The germline gives CDR1 MNHNS, CDR2 SASEGT. The chain's CDR3 is CASSEAGKNMDRGNSPLHF. CDR3 nucleotides: TGTGCCAGCAGTGAAGCAGGAAAGAACATGGACAGGGGAAATTCACCCCTCCACTTT.

This clonotype has more than one count but fewer than ten. The chain recombines TRBV19 with TRBJ1-5; 8 nucleotides line up with TRBD1. The CDR3 length is 15 residues. CDR1 LNHDA and CDR2 SQIVND come from the germline V gene (reference sequence). V shed 1 base and J 11 bases; nucleotides not matched to a gene: 10. CDR3 residues: CASSIGSTGGEAQHF. In nucleotides, the CDR3 is TGTGCCAGTAGTATAGGTTCCACAGGGGGAGAAGCCCAGCATTTT.

This clonotype was seen at least ten times. The rearrangement links TRBV13 to TRBJ2-7, with no clear D. V dropped 1 base and J dropped 5 bases, with 9 bases sitting between them. The germline gives CDR1 PRHDT, CDR2 FYEKMQ (reference sequence). The CDR3 has 13 amino acids. The CDR3 sequence: CASSLAPYDEQYF. In DNA form, the CDR3 reads TGTGCCAGCAGCTTAGCGCCGTACGACGAGCAGTACTTC.

The genes are TRBV6-1 and TRBJ1-6; D possibly corresponds to TRBD1 (6 bases). Germline V gene lookup returns CDR1 MNHNS and CDR2 SASEGT. Trimming removed 2 bases at V and 5 bases at J, with 25 bases between. CDR3 length: 20 amino acids. The DNA of the CDR3 is TGTGCCAGCAGTGAATCGGTCCACCCCCAACAGGGTGGCGATAATTCACCCCTCCACTTT. Translating gives CASSESVHPQQGGDNSPLHF.

The gene calls are TRBV29-1 and TRBJ1-2; D might be TRBD1 (6 bases). V was cut by 8 bases and J by 6 bases, with 16 bases left in between. The CDR3 runs 12 residues. CDR1 is SQVTM and CDR2 is ANQGSEA in the germline V gene. DNA of the CDR3: TGCAGCACTTGGGGGCAGGGGAATGGCTACACCTTC. It translates to CSTWGQGNGYTF.

This clonotype has at least ten counts. This chain joins TRBV5-1 and TRBJ2-1; D gene ambiguous. The CDR3 extends over 12 amino acids. CDR1 is SGHRS, CDR2 YFSETQ, per germline. Trimming left V 6 bases short and J 9 bases short, with 13 bases between. This CDR3 is CASMPVVGEQFF. The CDR3 coding sequence is TGCGCCAGCATGCCCGTCGTAGGTGAGCAGTTCTTC.

The table lists this clonotype with many counts. This chain joins TRBV5-1 and TRBJ2-1; no definite D call. CDR1 is SGHRS, CDR2 YFSETQ, per germline. This CDR3 has 15 amino acids. V shed 2 bases and J shed 2 bases, with 11 bases lying between them. CDR3 residues: CASSFLTSTYNEQFF. DNA for the CDR3: TGCGCCAGCAGCTTCCTTACGAGTACCTACAATGAGCAGTTCTTC.

This clonotype was observed many times. The chain links TRBV18 to TRBJ2-7, with 8 bases fitting TRBD2. This CDR3 has 14 residues. Germline V gene sequence: CDR1 KGHSH, CDR2 LQKENI. V was pared by 3 bases and J by 4 bases, with 5 bases of the junction left unmatched. CDR3 in DNA: TGTGCCAGCTCACCCGCGGGAGGAGGGTACGAGCAGTACTTC. Translating gives CASSPAGGGYEQYF.

The V and J genes are TRBV24-1 and TRBJ2-2; TRBD2 agrees at 8 bases. The V gene end was trimmed by 12 bases and the J gene end by 7 bases; junction bases not matched to a gene: 6. This CDR3 contains 12 residues. Germline V CDR1 and CDR2: KGHDR, SFDVKD. CDR3 sequence reads: CASRGGHGELFF. CDR3 nucleotides: TGTGCCTCACGGGGGGGCCACGGGGAGCTGTTTTTT.

This clonotype was seen more than once but under ten times. V gene TRBV24-1 combines with J gene TRBJ1-2; D remains unclear. The CDR3 is 13 amino acids. The V end was cut by 3 bases, the J end by 0 bases, with 4 bases between. CDR1 is KGHDR, CDR2 SFDVKD, per germline. The CDR3 protein is CATSDTANYGYTF. CDR3 DNA: TGTGCCACCAGTGATACAGCTAACTATGGCTACACCTTC.

This clonotype was observed a few times. The chain combines TRBV10-3 with TRBJ1-2; maybe TRBD1 (5 bases). Germline V CDR1 and CDR2: ENHRY, SYGVKD. Trimming took off 5 bases at V and 3 bases at J, with 16 bases between the two ends. The CDR3 length is 15 residues. The CDR3 is CAISQVGTGHYGYTF. CDR3 bases: TGTGCCATCAGTCAGGTGGGAACAGGTCACTATGGCTACACCTTC.

This clonotype has ten or more counts. The rearrangement joins TRBV6-1 to TRBJ2-2; tentatively, D is TRBD1 (5 bases). This CDR3 comprises 12 residues. Germline V gene lookup returns CDR1 MNHNS and CDR2 SASEGT. The V end was cut by 8 bases, the J end by 4 bases, with 8 bases between. CDR3 bases: TGTGCCAGCTCAGGGTTCACCGGGGAGCTGTTTTTT. Translated: CASSGFTGELFF.

This rearrangement joins TRBV6-2 or TRBV6-3 to TRBJ2-1, with D maybe TRBD2 (6 bases). The germline gives CDR1 MNHEY, CDR2 SVGEGT. This CDR3 contains 13 residues. V was shortened by 0 bases and J by 15 bases, with 15 bases between the two germline ends. The CDR3 here is CASSYSSTSPAFF. CDR3 bases: TGTGCCAGCAGTTACTCTTCAACTAGCCCCGCGTTCTTC.

The V gene is TRBV9, the J gene TRBJ2-3, with TRBD2 matching 9 bases. The germline CDR1 and CDR2 sequences are SGDLS and YYNGEE. The CDR3 extends over 13 amino acids. V shed 4 bases and J 14 bases; nucleotides not matched to a gene: 11. The CDR3 here is CASSPRLAAVSYF. CDR3 sequence (DNA): TGTGCCAGCAGCCCTAGACTAGCGGCTGTTTCGTATTTT.

This clonotype was found many times. This chain joins TRBV20-1 and TRBJ2-3; D not resolved. V shed 4 bases and J shed 0 bases, with 11 bases lying between them. Per germline, CDR1 DFQATT and CDR2 SNEGSKA (reference sequence). The CDR3 extends over 14 amino acids. The CDR3 loop is CSAIRTSSTDTQYF. The CDR3 DNA is TGCAGTGCTATACGGACGTCTAGCACAGATACGCAGTATTTT.

This clonotype was counted ten times or more. The chain has TRBV5-1 and TRBJ1-1; 7 bases agree with TRBD1. CDR1 is SGHRS, CDR2 YFSETQ, per germline. CDR3 length: 16 amino acids. The J segment lost 1 base and the V segment lost 4 bases, leaving 10 bases of the junction unmatched. The CDR3 DNA is TGCGCCAGCAGCCCAATGACAGGGACGCCGAACACTGAAGCTTTCTTT. Its translation: CASSPMTGTPNTEAFF.

This clonotype was observed at least ten times. This chain joins TRBV6-1 and TRBJ2-5, with D tentatively TRBD2 (5 bases). The CDR3 totals 13 residues. Trimming left V 6 bases short and J 7 bases short, with 15 bases between. From germline, CDR1 is MNHNS and CDR2 SASEGT. CDR3 loop: CASRVGVRGTQYF. CDR3 nucleotide sequence: TGTGCCAGCAGGGTGGGCGTTCGGGGGACCCAGTACTTC.

With regard to this clonotype: A much larger clone sits a single nucleotide away, making a read error possible. It is likely a read error, because the conserved phenylalanine at the end of the CDR3 is missing. The CDR3 DNA is TGTGCCTGGAGCGCCGGCGGGGGTAATGAAAAACTGTTTCTT. Amino acid sequence: CAWSAGGGNEKLFL. This sequence joins TRBV30 and TRBJ1-4; TRBD1 might be the D (5 bases). Germline loops: CDR1 GTSNPN, CDR2 SVGIG (reference sequence). This CDR3 has 14 residues. Trimming took off 3 bases at V and 4 bases at J, with 12 bases between the two ends.

There are many counts of this clonotype. V gene TRBV7-2 combines with J gene TRBJ2-5; D uncertain. Trimming left V 5 bases short and J 7 bases short, with 14 bases between. This CDR3 contains 13 residues. Germline V gene sequence: CDR1 SGHTA, CDR2 FQGNSA. CDR3 DNA sequence: TGTGCCAGCAGCGCCACGACCGTGGGGACCCAGTACTTC. As protein: CASSATTVGTQYF.